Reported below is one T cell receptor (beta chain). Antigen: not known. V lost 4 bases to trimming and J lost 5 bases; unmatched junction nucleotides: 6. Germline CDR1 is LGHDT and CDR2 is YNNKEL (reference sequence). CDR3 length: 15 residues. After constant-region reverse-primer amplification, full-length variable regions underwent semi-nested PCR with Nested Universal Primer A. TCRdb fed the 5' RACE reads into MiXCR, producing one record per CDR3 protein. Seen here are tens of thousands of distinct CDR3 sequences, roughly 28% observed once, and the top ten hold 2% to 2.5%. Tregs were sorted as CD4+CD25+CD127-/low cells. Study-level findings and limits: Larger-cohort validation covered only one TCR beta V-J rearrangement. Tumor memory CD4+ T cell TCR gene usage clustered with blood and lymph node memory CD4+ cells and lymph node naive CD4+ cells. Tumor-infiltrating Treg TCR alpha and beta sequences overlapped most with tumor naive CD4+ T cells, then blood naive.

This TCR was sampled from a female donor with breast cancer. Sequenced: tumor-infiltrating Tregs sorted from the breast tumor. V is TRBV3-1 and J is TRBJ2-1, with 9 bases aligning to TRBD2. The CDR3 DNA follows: TGTGCCAGCAGCCCCGTGGCTAGCGGGGACAATGAGCAGTTCTTC. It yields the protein CASSPVASGDNEQFF.